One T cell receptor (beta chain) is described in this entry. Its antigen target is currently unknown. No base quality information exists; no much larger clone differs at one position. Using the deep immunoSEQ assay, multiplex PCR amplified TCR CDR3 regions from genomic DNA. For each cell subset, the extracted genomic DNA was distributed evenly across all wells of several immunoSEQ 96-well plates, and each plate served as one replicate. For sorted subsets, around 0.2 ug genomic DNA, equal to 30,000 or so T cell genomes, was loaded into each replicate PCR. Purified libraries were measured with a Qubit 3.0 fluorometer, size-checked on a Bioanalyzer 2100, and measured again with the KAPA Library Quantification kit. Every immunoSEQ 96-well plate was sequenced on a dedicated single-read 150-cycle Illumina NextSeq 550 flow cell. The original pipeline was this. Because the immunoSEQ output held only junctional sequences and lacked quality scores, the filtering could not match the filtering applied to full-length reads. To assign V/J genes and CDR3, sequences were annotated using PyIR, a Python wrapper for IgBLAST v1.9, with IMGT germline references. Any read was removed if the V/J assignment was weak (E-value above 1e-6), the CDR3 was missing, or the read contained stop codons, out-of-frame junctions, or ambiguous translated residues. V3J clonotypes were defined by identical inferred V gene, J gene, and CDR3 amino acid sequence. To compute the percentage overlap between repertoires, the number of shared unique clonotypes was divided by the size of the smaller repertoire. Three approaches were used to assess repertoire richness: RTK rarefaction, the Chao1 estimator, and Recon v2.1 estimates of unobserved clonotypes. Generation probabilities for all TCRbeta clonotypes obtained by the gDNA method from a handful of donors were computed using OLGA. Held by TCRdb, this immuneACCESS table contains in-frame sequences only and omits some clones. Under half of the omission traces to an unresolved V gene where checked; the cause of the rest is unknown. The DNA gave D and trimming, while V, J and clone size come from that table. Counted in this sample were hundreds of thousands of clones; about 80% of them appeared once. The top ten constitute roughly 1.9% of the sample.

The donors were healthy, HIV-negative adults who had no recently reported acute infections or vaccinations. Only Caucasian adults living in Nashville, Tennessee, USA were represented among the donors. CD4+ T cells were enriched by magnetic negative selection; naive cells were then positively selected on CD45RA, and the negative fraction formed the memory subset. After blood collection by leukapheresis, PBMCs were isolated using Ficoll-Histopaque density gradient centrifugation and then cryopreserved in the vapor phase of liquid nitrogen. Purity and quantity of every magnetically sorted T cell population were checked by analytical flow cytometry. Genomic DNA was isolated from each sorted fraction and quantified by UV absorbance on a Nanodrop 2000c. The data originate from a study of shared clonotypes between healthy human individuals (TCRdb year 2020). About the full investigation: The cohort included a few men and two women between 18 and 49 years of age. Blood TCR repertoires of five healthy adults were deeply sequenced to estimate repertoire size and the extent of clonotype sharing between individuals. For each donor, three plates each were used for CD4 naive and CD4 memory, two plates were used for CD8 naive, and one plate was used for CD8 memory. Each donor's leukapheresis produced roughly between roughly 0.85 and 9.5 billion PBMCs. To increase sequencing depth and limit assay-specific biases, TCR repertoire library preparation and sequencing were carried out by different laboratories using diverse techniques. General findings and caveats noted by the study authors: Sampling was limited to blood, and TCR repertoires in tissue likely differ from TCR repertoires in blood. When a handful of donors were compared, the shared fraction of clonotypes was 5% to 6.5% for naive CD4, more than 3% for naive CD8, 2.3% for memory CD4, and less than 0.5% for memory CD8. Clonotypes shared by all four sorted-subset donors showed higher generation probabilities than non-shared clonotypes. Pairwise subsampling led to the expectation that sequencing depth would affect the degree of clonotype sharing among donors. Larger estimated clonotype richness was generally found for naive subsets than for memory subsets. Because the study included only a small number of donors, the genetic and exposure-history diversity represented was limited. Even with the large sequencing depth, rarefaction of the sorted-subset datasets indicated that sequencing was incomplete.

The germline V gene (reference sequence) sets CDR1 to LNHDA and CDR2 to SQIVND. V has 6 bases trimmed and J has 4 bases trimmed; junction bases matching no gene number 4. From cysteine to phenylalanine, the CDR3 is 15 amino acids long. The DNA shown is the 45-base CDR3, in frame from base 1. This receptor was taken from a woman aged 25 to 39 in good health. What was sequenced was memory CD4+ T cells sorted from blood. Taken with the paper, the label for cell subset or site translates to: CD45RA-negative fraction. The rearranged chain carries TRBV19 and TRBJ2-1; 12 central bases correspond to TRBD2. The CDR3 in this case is CASRSLAGGYNEQFF. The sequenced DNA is TGTGCCAGTAGGTCTCTAGCGGGAGGGTACAATGAGCAGTTCTTC.